This T cell receptor beta chain originates from a study of T-cell reconstitution after alpha-beta-depleted transplantation in children (dated by TCRdb to about 2016). In the study overall: The study quantitatively tracked T-cell immune reconstitution after TCRalphabeta/CD19-depleted allogeneic hematopoietic cell transplantation in children using TCR repertoire profiling.

In the paper's terms, the treatment or condition label means: allogeneic hematopoietic cell transplantation with graft depleted of TCRalphabeta T cells and CD19 B cells. The children who served as transplant recipients had been given grafts of TCRalphabeta/CD19-depleted allogeneic hematopoietic cells. General conclusions and limits of the study: About two months after transplant, the apparently early recovery of alphabetaT-cell counts reportedly depended on just several hundred clones that had expanded rapidly and came from non-depleted graft cells. Over subsequent months, a decline in hyperexpanded clone frequencies was noted, and after one year, T-cell counts and TCRbeta diversity were mostly ascribed to newly produced T cells. In some patients, high TCRbeta diversity at day 60 was attributed to recipient T cells and intrathymic progenitors that had survived conditioning.

V has 2 bases trimmed and J has 0 bases trimmed; junction bases matching no gene number 13. There are 20 amino acids in the CDR3, from cysteine to phenylalanine inclusive. The DNA shown is the 60-base CDR3, in frame from base 1. CDR1 is given as SGHAT and CDR2 as FQNNGV, both from the germline V gene. To prepare the library, PCR was applied. The sequencer was an Illumina HiSeq 2500. TCR libraries were prepared with molecular barcoding, using unique molecular identifiers to normalize TCRbeta repertoire quantification. TCRdb took the public reads, trimmed them with fastp at Q25, ran MiXCR for clone calling and kept in-frame beta chains. When rows share a CDR3 protein, they turn into one entry using the most common DNA and genes. The sample table contains 150,000 to 200,000 distinct CDR3 sequences; only one count was recorded for about 6% of them. The biggest ten clones account for about 4.4% of the sample.

This clonotype was seen ten or more times. It lacks a known antigen. Base qualities are not recorded, but no much larger clone differs from it by a single base. The sequence was collected from a girl under three years old with combined immunodeficiency, due to receive a stem cell transplant. In this chain, TRBV11-2 is recombined with TRBJ2-3; TRBD2 aligns with 11 central bases. This sample comprised PBMCs, obtained before TCRalphabeta/CD19-depleted stem cell transplant. The bases read TGTGCCAGCAGCTTACCATTTCCGGGACTAGCGGACCCTAGCACAGATACGCAGTATTTT. It is translated as CASSLPFPGLADPSTDTQYF.